The subject of this entry is one T cell receptor (beta chain). The CDR3 runs to 12 residues. V lost 0 bases and J lost 3, with 6 bases in between. Germline assignment: CDR1 GTSNPN and CDR2 SVGIG (reference sequence). The data belong to a study of OX40 agonist ivuxolimab in advanced cancers. Profiled with immunoSEQ multiplex PCR; TCRdb holds only in-frame clones, not every one. The sample yields 55,000 to 65,000 clones, around 92% seen once. Sequencing used CD4+ or CD8+ T cells sorted from blood, obtained in a trial of the OX40 agonist ivuxolimab. This clonotype originated in an adult with an advanced solid tumor such as melanoma, head and neck, liver or kidney cancer. This sequence joins TRBV30 and TRBJ2-7, with no clear D. As DNA, the CDR3 is TGTGCCTGGAGTGTACTTTTCTACGAGCAGTACTTC. It yields the protein CAWSVLFYEQYF.